Listed below are T cell receptor beta chains from one sample, sequenced in a study of cytotoxic CD8 clonotypes in ibrutinib-treated CLL. Sequencing was performed with immunoSEQ multiplex PCR; in TCRdb, only in-frame clones are kept and a portion is missing. The sample lists fewer than 400,000 clones; 67% were seen once. Sequenced material: PBMCs, taken after 36 months of ibrutinib treatment. The receptors come from a human donor with chronic lymphocytic leukemia. CDR3s include the opening cysteine and the closing phenylalanine or tryptophan. A D gene is named only where the DNA matches it firmly. Rows may omit the clone size; those that give it use once, few, many or a size class.

J	D	V	size	DNA	CDR3
TRBJ2-7	-	TRBV11-2	-	TGTGCCAGCAGCTTAGGTTGGGTCGGCTACGAGCAGTACTTC	CASSLGWVGYEQYF
TRBJ1-2	-	TRBV18	-	TGTGCCAGCTCACCACTACAGATTGGGAACTATGGCTACACCTTC	CASSPLQIGNYGYTF
TRBJ2-5	-	TRBV5-4	-	TGTGCCAGCAGCTTGGATCGGTGGGAGACCCAGTACTTC	CASSLDRWETQYF
TRBJ1-2	-	TRBV11-3	-	TGTGCCAGCAGCTTGATCAGGGCGCAGTCTAACTATGGCTACACCTTC	CASSLIRAQSNYGYTF
TRBJ2-7	-	TRBV7-6	few	TGTGCCAGCAGCTTAGCTGGAGGGGGCGAGCAGTACTTC	CASSLAGGGEQYF
TRBJ1-2	TRBD1	TRBV27	-	TGTGCCAGCATCCACCCCCCGGGACAGAGCGGGTGCTACACCTTC	CASIHPPGQSGCYTF
TRBJ2-2	TRBD1	TRBV9	-	TGTGCCAGCAGCGGAGGAGACAGGGGTCTAGTCACCGGGGAGCTGTTTTTT	CASSGGDRGLVTGELFF
TRBJ2-2	-	TRBV9	-	TGTGCCAGCAGCGTCGATAACACCGGGGAGCTGTTTTTT	CASSVDNTGELFF
TRBJ1-5	-	TRBV7-6	-	TGTGCCAGCAGCTTAGGGGGTTCCCAGCCCCAGCATTTT	CASSLGGSQPQHF
TRBJ2-7	TRBD1	TRBV19	-	TGTGCCAGTAGAAACAACCGTCCCGGGACAGGGGGAAACTACGAGCAGTACTTC	CASRNNRPGTGGNYEQYF
TRBJ1-2	-	TRBV14	-	TGTGCCAGCAGCCAAGTAAGGGGAGGTGGCTATGGCTACACCTTC	CASSQVRGGGYGYTF
TRBJ1-1	TRBD1	TRBV2	few	TGTGCCAGCAGCCTGACAGGGGGCTCTACTGAAGCTTTCTTT	CASSLTGGSTEAFF
TRBJ1-2	-	TRBV6-5	few	TGTGCCAGCTATGGCGACCTGTGGGGGAACTATGGCTACACCTTC	CASYGDLWGNYGYTF
TRBJ2-2	-	TRBV5-1	-	TGCGCCAGCAGCCGAGGGTCAAGGGACACCGGGGAGCTGTTTTTT	CASSRGSRDTGELFF
TRBJ2-7	-	TRBV9	-	TGTGCCAGCAGCGTCGGGGGCCTCTCGGACGAGCAGTACTTC	CASSVGGLSDEQYF
TRBJ2-1	TRBD2	TRBV10-1	-	TGCGCCAGCAGTCAAAATCCGGGACTAGCGGGCAATGAGCAGTTCTTC	CASSQNPGLAGNEQFF
TRBJ2-7	-	TRBV5-5	-	TGTGCCAGCAGCTTGAACGGTTACGAGCAGTACTTC	CASSLNGYEQYF
TRBJ2-1	-	TRBV18	-	TGTGCCAGCGGTCCGGACAGACGCTACAATGAGCAGTTCTTC	CASGPDRRYNEQFF
TRBJ2-7	TRBD1	TRBV18	few	TGTGCCAGCTCACCACCGCGACAGGGGGTGACCTACGAGCAGTACTTC	CASSPPRQGVTYEQYF
TRBJ2-1	-	TRBV29-1	-	TGCAGCTCTGTCTACCATCGGGGGACGCGTGAGCAGTTCTTC	CSSVYHRGTREQFF
TRBJ2-7	-	TRBV7-3	once	TGTGCCAGCAGCCACCAACCTAGCGACGAGCAGTACTTC	CASSHQPSDEQYF
TRBJ2-5	TRBD2	TRBV7-8	-	TGTGCCAGCAGCGTCGGGACTAGTGGCCCGGAGACCCAGTACTTC	CASSVGTSGPETQYF
TRBJ1-1	-	TRBV6-5	-	TGTGCCAGCAGTTATCAGGGGCCCACTGAAGCTTTCTTT	CASSYQGPTEAFF
TRBJ1-4	TRBD1	TRBV7-2	-	TGTGCCAGCAGCTTGGACAGGGGTAATGAAAAACTGTTTTTT	CASSLDRGNEKLFF
TRBJ2-7	TRBD2	TRBV4-3	-	TGCGCCAGCAGCCCCGGGACTATCACCTACGAGCAGTACTTC	CASSPGTITYEQYF